A selection of T cell receptor beta chains follows, all from one sample in a study of T cells in Graves' hyperthyroidism and ophthalmopathy. TCRdb called the multiplex PCR reads again in MiXCR, with one record for every CDR3 protein. This table has 550,000 to 600,000 distinct CDR3 sequences, 11% to 15% appearing once. Material for sequencing was blood. The receptors were gathered from a woman aged 18-30 years with Graves' ophthalmopathy. Both conserved end residues are part of each CDR3. The order of the fields is clone size, D gene, V gene, J gene, CDR3 DNA, CDR3 protein. D genes are given only for firm matches. Only some rows state a clone size, as once, few, many or a class for expanded clones.

few	NA	TRBV20-1	TRBJ1-2	TGCAGTGCTAGAGACCGGGTGACAGAGACCTACTATGGCTACACCTTC	CSARDRVTETYYGYTF
many	NA	TRBV5-8	TRBJ2-1	TGTGCCAGCAGCTTTGACATTGGGAGCAGGTACAATGAGCAGTTCTTC	CASSFDIGSRYNEQFF
many	TRBD1	TRBV29-1	TRBJ2-3	TGCAGCGTTGCTACGACAGGGATGAGCACAGATACGCAGTATTTT	CSVATTGMSTDTQYF
many	TRBD1	TRBV20-1	TRBJ1-2	TGCAGTGCTGGGGGGACAGACCTCTATGGCTACACCTTC	CSAGGTDLYGYTF
few	NA	TRBV27	TRBJ2-7	TGTGCCAGCAGGGCCGGGACACACTACGAGCAGTACTTC	CASRAGTHYEQYF
NA	TRBD2	TRBV14	TRBJ2-1	TGTGCCAGCAGCCAAGGACCGGGACTAGCGGGAATCAATGAGCAGTTCTTC	CASSQGPGLAGINEQFF
many	NA	TRBV20-1	TRBJ2-5	TGCAGTGCTAGAGCCGGGACGTCGAAAGAGACCCAGTACTTC	CSARAGTSKETQYF
NA	NA	TRBV5-1	TRBJ2-6	TGCGCCAGCAGTTACCGGGCAGGGGCCAACGTCCTGACTTTC	CASSYRAGANVLTF
NA	NA	TRBV4-1	TRBJ2-3	TGCGCCAGCAGCCACGGGGGGCTGCGGGAGCGCGGTACGCAGTATTTT	CASSHGGLRERGTQYF
NA	TRBD2	TRBV30	TRBJ2-3	TGTGCCTGGAGTGTACGACTAGCGGGGGCCGGGGATACGCAGTATTTT	CAWSVRLAGAGDTQYF
many	NA	TRBV29-1	TRBJ2-4	TGCAGCGTTGAACGGGACAACATTCAGTACTTC	CSVERDNIQYF
many	NA	TRBV7-9	TRBJ2-2	TGTGCCAGCAGTCCAAGTTCCGGGGAGCTGTTTTTT	CASSPSSGELFF
NA	NA	TRBV20-1	TRBJ1-5	TGCAGTGCTGTTAGACCCCCCACCCCAACCACCTATCAGCCCCAGCATTTT	CSAVRPPTPTTYQPQHF
NA	TRBD2	TRBV7-2	TRBJ2-7	TGTGCCAGCAGCTTGGGTACTAGCGGGCGCTCCTACGAGCAGTACTTC	CASSLGTSGRSYEQYF
many	NA	TRBV3-1	TRBJ2-3	TGTGCCAGCAGCCCCGTGGGGGGGCCCGTGGATACGCAGTATTTT	CASSPVGGPVDTQYF
many	NA	TRBV2	TRBJ1-1	TGTGCCAGCCACCGGAGGAACACTGAAGCTTTCTTT	CASHRRNTEAFF
many	TRBD1	TRBV3-1	TRBJ2-1	TGTGCCAGCAGCCTCGGACCGGGACAGGCTAGCTCCTACAATGAGCAGTTCTTC	CASSLGPGQASSYNEQFF
NA	TRBD1	TRBV28	TRBJ1-1	TGTGCCAGCAGTTTATCGCAAGGGGGACAGTTTGAAGCTTTCTTT	CASSLSQGGQFEAFF